This TCR beta chain comes out of a study of T cell changes during pregnancy in multiple sclerosis. Libraries were prepared by immunoSEQ multiplex PCR; TCRdb keeps only in-frame clonotypes and omits some of them. The table lists around 61,000 clones, 85% to 90% of them singletons. Germline CDR1 SGHDT, CDR2 YYEEEE. The CDR3 spans 17 residues. The junction had 10 bases not matched to a gene; V was cut back by 2 bases and J by 5 bases. The TCR comes from a female donor in good health, enrolled as a control in a pregnancy study. The chain recombines TRBV5-6 with TRBJ2-1, with TRBD2 matching 10 bases. The sequences come from peripheral blood, collected in the first trimester of pregnancy. DNA for the CDR3: TGTGCCAGCAGCTTCTTCCCAGCGGGGGGGCTAAACAATGAGCAGTTCTTC. Protein product: CASSFFPAGGLNNEQFF.